This T cell receptor beta chain was observed in a study of cytomegalovirus exposure and HLA in healthy donors (dated by TCRdb to 2017 to 2019). Background for the entire study: An earlier analysis of some 600 of the donors reported approximately 260 Gb of sequence data and approximately 120 million unique TCR beta sequences obtained from some 170 million T cells. Roughly 300 gigabases of sequencing data and 70 million to 85 million unique TCR sequences were included in an early release covering about 700 HLA-typed donors. Of the 350 to 450 genotyped donors, less than 90% were placed in the genetic ancestry cluster associated with self-reported Caucasian donors. The study was designed to test whether signatures of past pathogen exposure could be identified by cataloging public T cell receptors. The study profiled the T cell repertoires of hundreds of subjects by immunosequencing and related them to cytomegalovirus serostatus. In addition to the first cohort of approximately 650 subjects, a separate validation cohort of 130 or so different subjects was used. To predict cytomegalovirus infection status, the study combined high-throughput TCR immunosequencing, statistical association of individual TCRs with disease status, and machine learning. A later analysis re-examined previously published TCR beta repertoires from about 670 donors and added high-resolution HLA genotyping to investigate patterns of TCR occurrence. Rather than using new phenotypic data, the later analysis identified candidate immune exposures from TCR beta sequences and from how often those sequences occurred across donors. In an earlier analysis of a few hundred of the donors, high-throughput TCR beta sequencing was used to judge whether each TCR beta V gene segment behaved as functional or pseudogenic. Donor age, sex, ethnicity and CMV serostatus were compiled alongside the repertoire data. A later genetic analysis took genome-wide SNP genotypes for about 65% of the 666 donors and used that subset as a discovery cohort. All discovery cohort repertoires had been generated using a single sequencing platform. Both class I and class II loci were covered by HLA typing, at four-digit resolution. The number of donors typed differed by locus, with roughly 620-630 for A, B, C, DRB1 and DQB1, around 560 for DQA1, over 600 for DPA1, and roughly 450 for DPB1. About five DR-DQ haplotypes were treated as single units for association and clustering because of strong linkage in the cohort. Among over 350 genotyped donors of the cohort, an average of about 240,000 unique TCR beta nucleotide sequences were sequenced per donor, approximately 20% of them non-productive.

The junction shows trimming of 1 base on V and 7 bases on J, plus 9 bases between the germline ends. Including the terminal cysteine and phenylalanine, the CDR3 comprises 13 residues. Kept here is only the CDR3 DNA, which spans 39 bases and is read in frame from base 1. CDR1 is given as SNHLY and CDR2 as FYNNEI, both from the germline V gene. In total, over 600 healthy bone marrow donors made up the cohort. At the time of sampling, every cohort member was nominally healthy, though immune exposures that went unrecorded were likely present. The donor tested CMV seronegative and was one of the 352 seronegative cohort members. Each donor provided a peripheral blood sample, and peripheral blood mononuclear cells were used for TCR beta sequencing. The Qiagen DNeasy Blood Extraction Kit was used to extract genomic DNA from the blood cell samples. With respect to this clone: Its antigen remains unidentified. Per-base quality was not reported, and no clone a single base away is much larger than it.

The library was generated by the immunoSEQ multiplex PCR assay. A mixture of 60 forward primers for TCR Vbeta segments and 13 reverse primers for TCR Jbeta segments was used in the multiplex PCR. A multiplex PCR assay on genomic DNA amplified the CDR3 region of rearranged TCR beta genes. On the Illumina HiSeq System, the amplified TCR beta libraries were sequenced as 87-base-pair reads. The study's own analysis went as follows. Across the 600 to 700 repertoires, a later analysis counted approximately 75 million unique TCR beta chains, about 10 million of which were shared by at least two donors. To remove PCR and sequencing errors, raw reads were error-corrected and collapsed into unique sequences using a nearest-neighbor algorithm that merged closely related sequences. CDR3 sequences were aligned to IMGT reference sequences to assign V, D and J gene segments. For a sequence to be retained, a match of at least six nucleotides to both a V gene segment and a J gene segment was required. Rearrangements were classified as productive when the CDR3 lacked stop codons and remained in frame with V and J, and all other rearrangements were classified as non-productive. CDR3 was defined according to IMGT convention as the region running from the second conserved V-encoded cysteine to the conserved J-encoded phenylalanine. Sequences without an unambiguous match to a single V gene segment were excluded from the earlier analysis of about 600 of the donors. In an earlier analysis of 587 of the donors, V segments were called functional above 56.7% productive rearrangements and were called segregating when the between-donor standard deviation exceeded 5%. A statistical classification framework was built for diagnosing cytomegalovirus status from the catalog of TCR beta chain sequences. V and J gene assignment, in a later analysis, came from comparing TCR nucleotide sequences with IMGT/GENE-DB human TR gene sequences. Using the TCRdist pipeline, a later analysis assigned CDR3 sequences along with most-parsimonious VDJ recombination scenarios. In a later analysis, each TCR beta chain was defined by its CDR3 amino acid sequence together with its V-gene family, and reads lacking a unique V-gene family were excluded. As a way to deal with suspected cross-contamination and a sequencing artifact, a later analysis dropped under 600 nucleotide sequences that were highly shared and had low generation probability. A later analysis calculated a clonal expansion index for each public chain from normalized within-repertoire ranks of inferred template counts. In a later analysis, generation probabilities were computed with a VDJ recombination model fitted to out-of-frame rearrangements, and the resulting probabilities were checked against IGoR. A later analysis scored TCR-TCR, TCR-HLA and TCR-CMV co-occurrence with hypergeometric tests, applying a repertoire-size bias correction to TCR pairs. To estimate false discovery rates, a later analysis permuted the HLA or CMV assignments 20 times. In a later analysis, co-occurring TCRs were grouped using DBSCAN, with TCRdist sequence similarity added in when clustering inside HLA-allele-positive subsets. Repertoires with fewer than 30,000 or more than 120,000 public chains were left out of co-occurrence clustering, as were five repertoires with anomalous nucleotide sharing. This immuneACCESS table, as held by TCRdb, lists in-frame sequences with V and J called but not all clones. Of the missing ones, under half trace to an unresolved V gene in checked studies; the others have no known cause. The DNA was the basis for D and trimming; V, J and clone size are from that table. This sample has 130,000 or so clones in its table, and 75% to 90% of those were observed once. Clones ranked in the top ten supply 2.1% of the sample.

Results and caveats for the whole study, not just this receptor: According to a later analysis, parvovirus B19, influenza, CMV and Epstein-Barr virus appeared linked to several top co-occurrence clusters. In a later analysis, TCR association rates were found to vary across HLA loci, with the most associated TCRs seen for DRB1 alleles and the fewest for HLA-C alleles. Some IMGT-functional V segments, including TRBV6-2 and TRBV6-3, could not be told apart with the 87-base-pair reads, so those segments were excluded. Roughly uniform sequencing depth across donors was assumed in presence/absence analyses, although this assumption may not hold. CMV serostatus was the only immune exposure information available for the cohort. Most TCR sequences were observed very rarely across donors, whereas some public TCRs were present in many individuals. A later genetic analysis reported fewer N-insertions in productive TCRs among donors in an Asian-associated ancestry cluster than the roughly 700-donor mean. Correlated functional status among segregating V segments might be attributable to linkage disequilibrium, but an unknown experimental factor could not be ruled out. A further reported finding was that TCR beta sequences accurately predicted the HLA-A and HLA-B alleles for most subjects in the first cohort. In both the original and validation cohorts, the classifier was reported to diagnose cytomegalovirus status with high specificity and sensitivity. In an earlier analysis of around 600 of the donors, most TCR beta V segments appeared in productive rearrangements about 87% or about 30% of the time, broadly matching IMGT annotations. Because HLA typing was missing for some donors at each locus, association tests included only the typed subset. The study listed 150 to 200 TCR beta chains as associated with cytomegalovirus. Specific HLA alleles were associated with 15,000 to 20,000 TCR beta sequences at a false discovery rate of 0.05 in a later analysis. Assigning TCR associations to individual alleles was difficult when HLA alleles, especially DR and DQ, strongly co-occurred. In a later analysis, HLA-associated TCR beta chains showed more clonal expansion and lower generation probabilities than non-associated chains that were equally common. A few of the identified cytomegalovirus-associated TCR beta chains were confirmed in vitro to be specific for cytomegalovirus antigens. It was suggested by the authors that the approach could potentially be generalized to other disease states and immunological phenotypes. The earlier analysis of approximately 560 of the donors excluded roughly 16 rarely observed V segments, including chromosome 9 orphons, because counts were too low. An association between a missense DCLRE1C variant and V-gene and J-gene trimming of TCR beta chains was found in a later genetic analysis and replicated in an independent cohort. Only TCR beta chains were sequenced in this cohort, and the absence of alpha or paired-chain data limited detectable features. Most CMV-associated TCR beta chains appeared to be HLA-restricted in a later analysis, and the HLA associations seemed to be driven largely by CMV exposure. A cluster of highly shared sequence variants was judged likely to represent a technical artifact of the sequencing pipeline.

This TCR was recovered from a man aged 30 to 45 in good health and CMV-seronegative. The sequence is built from TRBV2 and TRBJ2-3, with the identity of the D gene unclear. Sequences were obtained from PBMCs. The CDR3 here reads CASSEVGSHTQYF. The DNA is TGTGCCAGCAGTGAAGTCGGGTCCCATACGCAGTATTTT. Where the CDR3 stops, the reference TRBV2 and TRBJ2-3 genes take over; the full variable domain is EPEVTQTPSHQVTQMGQEVILRCVPISNHLYFYWYRQILGQKVEFLVSFYNNEISEKSEIFDDQFSVERPDGSNFTLKIRSTKLEDSAMYFCASSEVGSHTQYFGPGTRLTVL.